The 21 T cell receptor beta chains given below trace back to one sample, sequenced in a study of liver allograft versus peripheral blood T cells. Overall study context: Repertoires from peripheral blood of liver transplant recipients were compared with those inside their transplanted livers.

Via MiXCR, TCRdb re-called the reads, giving one row per CDR3 protein. The data show 2,700 or so distinct CDR3 sequences, with approximately 19% seen just once and about 40% held by the top ten. Every receptor here comes from a human patient who had a liver transplant. Some T cells may be transferred from the graft donor.

This clonotype has only a few counts. The chain employs TRBV7-9 and TRBJ2-7, with 8 bases lining up with TRBD1. The germline gives CDR1 SEHNR, CDR2 FQNEAQ (reference sequence). The CDR3 loop spans 14 amino acids. J was trimmed by 0 bases and V by 5 bases; bases with no gene match: 3. The CDR3 DNA reads TGTGCCAGCAGCCAGACAGGGGACTCCTACGAGCAGTACTTC. Its protein product is CASSQTGDSYEQYF.

CDR3 region: CASSEYGTSVTYEQYF. The CDR3 nucleotides are TGTGCCAGCAGTGAGTACGGGACTAGCGTCACCTACGAGCAGTACTTC. The chain recombines TRBV27 with TRBJ2-7, with 10 bases aligning to TRBD2. The CDR3 has 16 amino acids. CDR1 MNHEY and CDR2 SMNVEV come from the germline V gene (reference sequence). The V gene end was trimmed by 5 bases and the J gene end by 2 bases; junction bases not matched to a gene: 9.

By its share, this clonotype is medium-sized (0.01 to 0.1%). This chain links TRBV6-5 with TRBJ1-2; D remains ambiguous. V was trimmed by 0 bases and J by 6 bases, leaving 14 bases between them. The V gene's germline CDR1 is MNHEY and CDR2 SVGAGI. The CDR3 contains 15 residues. Written as DNA, the CDR3 is TGTGCCAGCAGTTACTCGAAGGGCCAGGATCATGGCTACACCTTC. Translating it yields CASSYSKGQDHGYTF.

This clonotype was seen a handful of times. The chain combines TRBV15 with TRBJ1-5, with TRBD1 matching 7 bases. Trimming at V came to 3 bases and at J to 7 bases, leaving 6 bases not matched to a gene. The CDR3 consists of 14 residues. Germline CDR1 reads LNHNV; CDR2 reads YYDKDF (reference sequence). The CDR3 here is CATSSTGEHQPQHF. CDR3 DNA sequence: TGTGCCACCAGCAGCACAGGGGAACACCAGCCCCAGCATTTT.

Ten or more counts support this clonotype. V and J are TRBV27 and TRBJ1-1; D remains ambiguous. V was cut by 7 bases and J by 1 base, with 10 bases left in between. CDR1 is MNHEY and CDR2 is SMNVEV in the germline V gene (reference sequence). There are 13 residues in the CDR3. CDR3 in DNA: TGTGCCAGCACCGCACGGGGGAACACTGAAGCTTTCTTT. The encoded protein is CASTARGNTEAFF.

This clonotype qualifies as medium-sized (0.01 to 0.1%). This rearrangement joins TRBV29-1 to TRBJ1-1; no firm D call. The germline V gene has CDR1 SQVTM and CDR2 ANQGSEA. Deletions cut 5 bases from V and 4 bases from J, with 8 bases between. The CDR3 has 11 residues. For the CDR3, the DNA is TGCAGCGTTCAATGGGGCACTGAAGCTTTCTTT. Translated: CSVQWGTEAFF.

By frequency in the sample, this clonotype is medium-sized. The chain joins TRBV6-5 to TRBJ1-2; D may be TRBD1 (6 bases). This CDR3 spans 14 amino acids. CDR1 is MNHEY and CDR2 is SVGAGI in the germline V gene. The V end lost 7 bases, the J end lost 6 bases, and 18 bases lay between the germline ends. This CDR3 reads CASNPQGGFDGYTF. The CDR3 DNA follows: TGTGCCAGCAACCCACAGGGTGGCTTCGATGGCTACACCTTC.

This clonotype is medium-sized within its sample. The J gene is TRBJ1-2, the V gene TRBV6-5; TRBD1 is a possible D gene (5 bases). CDR1 MNHEY and CDR2 SVGAGI come from the germline V gene. Between the trimmed V and J ends, which lost 2 bases and 4 bases, there was a span of 11 bases. The CDR3 is 14 amino acids. CDR3 sequence reads: CASSYGEGPYGYTF. CDR3 DNA: TGTGCCAGCAGTTACGGTGAGGGGCCCTATGGCTACACCTTC.

A few counts support this clonotype. This chain connects TRBV7-9 to TRBJ2-3; weak D call: TRBD2 (5 bases). Germline V CDR1 and CDR2: SEHNR, FQNEAQ (reference sequence). The CDR3 totals 17 residues. Deletions cut 4 bases from V and 0 bases from J, with 17 bases between. CDR3 loop: CASSSSRPRESTDTQYF. CDR3 in DNA: TGTGCCAGCAGCTCCTCACGACCTAGGGAGAGCACAGATACGCAGTATTTT.

This clonotype rates as medium-sized. This rearrangement joins TRBV19 to TRBJ2-3, with TRBD2 matching 7 bases. This CDR3 region has 14 residues. J gave up 0 bases and V 6 bases, and 3 bases lay outside the gene matches. Germline-derived CDR1 and CDR2 are LNHDA and SQIVND (reference sequence). In DNA, the CDR3 is TGTGCCAGTAGGGCGGGGGAAAGCACAGATACGCAGTATTTT. Its protein product is CASRAGESTDTQYF. The full variable domain, rest sourced from reference TRBV19 and TRBJ2-3, is DGGITQSPKYLFRKEGQNVTLSCEQNLNHDAMYWYRQDPGQGLRLIYYSQIVNDFQKGDIAEGYSVSREKKESFPLTVTSAQKNPTAFYLCASRAGESTDTQYFGPGTRLTVL.

V gene TRBV20-1 combines with J gene TRBJ1-1; TRBD1 agrees at 7 bases. The germline V gene encodes CDR1 DFQATT and CDR2 SNEGSKA (reference sequence). V shed 7 bases and J 0 bases; nucleotides not matched to a gene: 5. The CDR3 loop spans 13 amino acids. CDR3 in DNA: TGCAGTGGGGACAGCCTCCTGAACACTGAAGCTTTCTTT. Protein product: CSGDSLLNTEAFF.

This clonotype was seen many times. This rearrangement joins TRBV6-1 to TRBJ2-7; weak D call: TRBD2 (5 bases). The CDR3 extends over 14 amino acids. Trimming stripped 1 base from V and 0 bases from J, with 7 bases between. From germline, CDR1 is MNHNS and CDR2 SASEGT. The CDR3: CASSEGAGSYEQYF. The CDR3 DNA reads TGTGCCAGCAGTGAAGGGGCGGGCTCCTACGAGCAGTACTTC.

This clonotype was detected only a few times. The chain has TRBV7-9 and TRBJ2-3; D call uncertain. This CDR3 contains 17 residues. V lost 2 bases to trimming and J lost 2 bases, with 17 bases between them. Germline V gene sequence: CDR1 SEHNR, CDR2 FQNEAQ (reference sequence). This CDR3 is CASSLSAQPYSTDTQYF. CDR3 nucleotides: TGTGCCAGCAGCTTAAGTGCACAGCCCTATTCCACAGATACGCAGTATTTT.

The chain is built from TRBV27 and TRBJ1-5; 7 bases agree with TRBD1. CDR1 MNHEY and CDR2 SMNVEV come from the germline V gene (reference sequence). With 3 bases clipped from V and 7 bases from J, the junction kept 12 bases outside the gene matches. This CDR3 is built from 16 residues. The CDR3 DNA reads TGTGCCAGCAGTTTGGCGGGTAGGGGGCGTGGACAGCCCCAGCATTTT. This translates into CASSLAGRGRGQPQHF.

This chain connects TRBV9 to TRBJ2-7; D gene uncertain. The germline V gene has CDR1 SGDLS and CDR2 YYNGEE. This CDR3 is built from 14 residues. Between the trimmed V and J ends, which lost 0 bases and 0 bases, there was a span of 7 bases. CDR3 in amino acids: CASSVAVGSYEQYF. The CDR3 nucleotides are TGTGCCAGCAGCGTAGCCGTAGGCTCCTACGAGCAGTACTTC.

Relative to its sample, this clonotype is medium-sized (0.01 to 0.1%). The V call is TRBV29-1, the J call TRBJ1-3, with D possibly being TRBD1 (5 bases). Trimming took off 0 bases at V and 9 bases at J, with 18 bases between the two ends. The germline V gene has CDR1 SQVTM and CDR2 ANQGSEA. The CDR3 consists of 15 residues. CDR3 protein: CSVEDGTGHRSTIYF. CDR3 DNA sequence: TGCAGCGTTGAAGATGGGACGGGGCACCGTTCCACCATATATTTT.

About this clonotype itself: Only one base separates this from a far larger clonotype, so it likely reflects a read error. The CDR3 DNA follows: TGCAGTGCTAGAGGGGACAGGGACTACGAGCAGTTCTTC. It translates to CSARGDRDYEQFF. J is TRBJ2-1 and V is TRBV20-1, with 9 bases lining up with TRBD1. The J segment lost 10 bases and the V segment lost 1 base, leaving 5 bases of the junction unmatched. The CDR3 is 13 amino acids. Looked up from germline, CDR1 is DFQATT and CDR2 is SNEGSKA (reference sequence).

The rearrangement uses TRBV27 and TRBJ2-7; possibly TRBD1 for D (5 bases). Germline CDR1 is MNHEY and CDR2 is SMNVEV (reference sequence). The V end lost 8 bases, the J end lost 4 bases, and 15 bases lay between the germline ends. CDR3 length equals 13 residues. The CDR3 DNA follows: TGTGCCAGCGCTCCCGCAGGGATGTACGAGCAGTACTTC. As protein: CASAPAGMYEQYF.

The chain uses TRBV28 and TRBJ2-4; maybe TRBD2 (7 bases). CDR3 length: 17 residues. The V gene lost 4 bases and the J gene lost 3 bases, with 19 bases spanning the gap. Germline V gene lookup returns CDR1 MDHEN and CDR2 SYDVKM. DNA of the CDR3: TGTGCCAGCAGTTCTGGGGGGCGGGAGAACGTCAAAAACATTCAGTACTTC. It translates to CASSSGGRENVKNIQYF. Drawing the rest from reference TRBV28 and TRBJ2-4, the complete variable domain is DVKVTQSSRYLVKRTGEKVFLECVQDMDHENMFWYRQDPGLGLRLIYFSYDVKMKEKGDIPEGYSVSREKKERFSLILESASTNQTSMYLCASSSGGRENVKNIQYFGAGTRLSVL.

The chain recombines TRBV15 with TRBJ2-1; 11 positions agree with TRBD2. The CDR3 length is 16 residues. Germline V lookup: CDR1 LNHNV, CDR2 YYDKDF (reference sequence). V lost 3 bases and J lost 4; bases outside the gene matches: 5. In DNA form, the CDR3 reads TGTGCCACCAGCAGTGAAGTAGCGGGGGGGTACAATGAGCAGTTCTTC. This codes for CATSSEVAGGYNEQFF.

This clonotype is labeled medium-sized. Here the CDR3 reads CASSFGPDNEQFF. The CDR3 region has the DNA TGTGCCAGCAGTTTCGGGCCGGACAATGAGCAGTTCTTC. V gene TRBV27 combines with J gene TRBJ2-1, with unresolved D. Germline lookup yields CDR1 MNHEY and CDR2 SMNVEV (reference sequence). CDR3 size: 13 residues. V was cut by 3 bases and J by 5 bases, with 8 bases left in between.